The following is a T cell receptor (beta chain) sequence with its context. The antigen remains unidentified. Germline loops: CDR1 GTSNPN, CDR2 SVGIG (reference sequence). The CDR3 totals 18 residues. V shed 2 bases, J shed 0 bases, and the junction held 9 bases outside the gene matches. This entry belongs to a study of Ad26.COV2.S vaccination and SARS-CoV-2 variants. TCRdb keeps only in-frame clones here, not all; method: immunoSEQ multiplex PCR. The sample shows around 400,000 clones, roughly 90% of them seen only once. Study-wide results and caveats: Vaccinated individuals (as opposed to placebo recipients) had higher spike-specific TCR breadth. Analyses that measured TCR breadth and depth may have underestimated total T cell responses. With respect to non-spike TCR breadth, vaccine and placebo recipients were similar.

This sample's treatment: some 20 received Ad26.COV2.S at low or high dose, single or two shots; 5 received placebo; per-sample allocation not given. The samples date from day 63 after the first vaccine or placebo injection. The administered vaccine (an Ad26 vector) expressed Wuhan-strain SARS-CoV-2 spike. Source: peripheral blood, taken in a trial of Ad26.COV2.S vaccine versus placebo. The chain combines TRBV30 with TRBJ2-5; TRBD2 matches 13 bases. The sequence came from a person between 18 and 60 years old who received the Ad26.COV2.S COVID-19 vaccine or a placebo. CDR3 sequence (DNA): TGTGCCTGGAGTTATGGACTAGCGGGAGTTCCGAACCAAGAGACCCAGTACTTC. It yields the protein CAWSYGLAGVPNQETQYF. The whole variable domain, remainder taken from reference TRBV30 and TRBJ2-5, is SQTIHQWPATLVQPVGSPLSLECTVEGTSNPNLYWYRQAAGRGLQLLFYSVGIGQISSEVPQNLSASRPQDRQFILSSKKLLLSDSGFYLCAWSYGLAGVPNQETQYFGPGTRLLVL.